This TCR beta chain was profiled in a study of neurological immune-mediated disorders. Study results and limitations: CDR3 amino acid sequences found in expanded clones were never shared across subjects, suggesting private repertoires in all groups.

The time point: technical triplicate 1. Unsorted libraries were generated from 2 million PBMCs. These cells had been stored in RNAlater at -80 C. Germline V gives CDR1 SGHRS, CDR2 YFSETQ. Deletions cut 0 bases from V and 6 bases from J, with 20 bases between. The CDR3 runs 17 residues. This clonotype has a count of ten or more. No antigen is known for it. TCRdb reprocessed the 5' RACE reads via MiXCR and lists one record per CDR3 protein. The table has 40,000 or so distinct CDR3 sequences, 11% seen once. The TCR originated in a man between 60 and 70 years old with HTLV-1-associated myelopathy (HAM/TSP). The J gene is TRBJ2-3, the V gene TRBV5-1; D gene unclear. The sequencing input was PBMCs. The CDR3 nucleotides are TGCGCCAGCAGCTTGGATGACGGCGGAGCCCCCCGGGATACGCAGTATTTT. Translated, it gives CASSLDDGGAPRDTQYF. Together with reference TRBV5-1 and TRBJ2-3, the CDR3 gives the full variable domain: KAGVTQTPRYLIKTRGQQVTLSCSPISGHRSVSWYQQTPGQGLQFLFEYFSETQRNKGNFPGRFSGRQFSNSRSEMNVSTLELGDSALYLCASSLDDGGAPRDTQYFGPGTRLTVL.